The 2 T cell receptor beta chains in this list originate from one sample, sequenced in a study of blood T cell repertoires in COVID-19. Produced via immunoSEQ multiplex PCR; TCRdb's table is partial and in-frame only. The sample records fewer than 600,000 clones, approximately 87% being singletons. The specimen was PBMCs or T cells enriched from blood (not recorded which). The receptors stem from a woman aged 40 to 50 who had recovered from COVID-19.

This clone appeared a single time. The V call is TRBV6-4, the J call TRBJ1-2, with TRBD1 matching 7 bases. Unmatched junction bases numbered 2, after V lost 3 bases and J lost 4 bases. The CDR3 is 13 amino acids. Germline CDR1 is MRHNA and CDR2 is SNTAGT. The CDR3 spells CASSEGTAYGYTF. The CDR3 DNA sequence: TGTGCCAGCAGTGAAGGGACAGCCTATGGCTACACCTTC.

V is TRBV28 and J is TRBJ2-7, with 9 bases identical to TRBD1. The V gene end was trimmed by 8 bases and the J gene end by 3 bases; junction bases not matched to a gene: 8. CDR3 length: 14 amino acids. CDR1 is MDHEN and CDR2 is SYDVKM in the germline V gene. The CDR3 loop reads CASGSTGGYYEQYF. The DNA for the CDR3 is TGTGCCAGCGGGTCGACAGGGGGGTACTACGAGCAGTACTTC.